This T cell receptor (beta chain) was obtained from a study of identical twins. Study conclusions and caveats: With beta out-of-frame sequences, excess sharing by twins was weaker. Researchers caution that invariant MAIT and iNKT cells could partly confound zero-insertion analyses.

In this sample, this clonotype turned up many times. Its antigen is still unknown. The authors used template switching to add a universal primer site and gave cDNA unique molecular identifiers. MiXCR was run by TCRdb on the 5' RACE reads, yielding one entry per CDR3 protein. The repertoire consists of just under 550,000 distinct CDR3 sequences, with about 15% occurring once and the leading ten covering about 0.47%. CDR1 SQVTM and CDR2 ANQGSEA come from the germline V gene. The V and J ends lost 1 base and 6 bases, in that order; junction bases with no gene match: 8. CDR3 length: 15 residues. These records were also assigned to another study, of yellow fever vaccine responses in identical twins. From that study: Twin vaccine T cell responses reportedly seemed partly convergent, partly personalized.

This TCR was recovered from a woman between 18 and 29 years old in good health. The sequencing input was CD4+ T cells sorted from blood. The rearrangement joins TRBV29-1 to TRBJ2-1; TRBD1 matches 8 bases. The CDR3 protein is CSVEGTGLAGNEQFF. The CDR3, as DNA: TGCAGCGTTGAAGGGACAGGGCTCGCGGGCAATGAGCAGTTCTTC.